In its sample, the clone carrying this TCR beta chain was seen a few times. Its target is unknown. V was clipped by 6 bases and J by 3 bases, with 8 bases between them. The CDR3 has 12 residues. Germline CDR1 reads SEHNR; CDR2 reads FQNEAQ (reference sequence). The sample originates from a study of CD8 T cells in ankylosing spondylitis. Regarding the study as a whole: Earlier literature documents some of the motif variants in reactive arthritis synovial fluid and blood.

TCRdb reanalysed the 5' RACE reads using MiXCR and keeps one entry per CDR3 protein. The data contain some 200,000 distinct CDR3 sequences, 9.5% to 15% of them singletons. This TCR was recovered from a male donor with ankylosing spondylitis or in good health (not recorded which). Input material: blood, either unsorted or a sorted T cell fraction (not recorded which). This chain joins TRBV7-9 and TRBJ1-1; no definite D call. CDR3 sequence reads: CASSFQDTEAFF. In DNA, the CDR3 is TGTGCCAGCAGTTTCCAGGACACTGAAGCTTTCTTT.